The rows below give T cell receptor beta chains drawn from one sample of a study of blood T cell repertoires in COVID-19. Using immunoSEQ multiplex PCR, the repertoire was profiled, and TCRdb retains in-frame clones only, with some absent. The sample contains under 250,000 clones, approximately 82% of which appear only once. Sequencing was done on a sample of peripheral blood. The source of these receptors is a human donor in a cohort sampled during active COVID-19. The CDR3 runs from the conserved cysteine through the conserved F or W. D genes are given only for firm matches. Clone size is shown for a subset of rows, as once, few, many or a class of expanded clone.

d_call,j_call,v_call,clone_size,cdr3_nt,cdr3_aa
TRBD2,TRBJ2-1,TRBV24-1,-,TGTGCCACCAGTGAAAGACTAGCGGGAGGTCTCAATGAGCAGTTCTTC,CATSERLAGGLNEQFF
TRBD1,TRBJ1-4,TRBV25-1,-,TGTGCCAGCAGCATAGGGACAGAGCTCAATGAAAAACTGTTTTTT,CASSIGTELNEKLFF
TRBD2,TRBJ2-7,TRBV2,-,TGTGCCAGCAGTGAAGGGGTTGGTAGCGGGAGTTACGAGCAGTACTTC,CASSEGVGSGSYEQYF
-,TRBJ2-5,TRBV6-1,-,TGTGCCAGCAGTGAGTGGGGGCTAGAGACCCAGTACTTC,CASSEWGLETQYF
-,TRBJ1-6,TRBV30,-,TGTGCCTGGAGCCAGGGGAATTATAATTCACCCCTCCACTTT,CAWSQGNYNSPLHF
TRBD1,TRBJ1-2,TRBV18,-,TGTGCCAGCTCACCGGACAGGGACTATGGCTACACCTTC,CASSPDRDYGYTF
TRBD1,TRBJ1-1,TRBV5-1,-,TGCGCCAGCAGCTTCATAACAGGGGGGACTGAAGCTTTCTTT,CASSFITGGTEAFF
TRBD2,TRBJ2-2,TRBV28,-,TGTGCCAGCCTTCCGAGACTAGCGACCGGGGAGCTGTTTTTT,CASLPRLATGELFF
-,TRBJ1-2,TRBV11-2,few,TGTGCCAGCAGCTTAACGGCTAACTATGGCTACACCTTC,CASSLTANYGYTF
TRBD2,TRBJ2-3,TRBV5-8,-,TGTGCCAGCAGCTTGGGGGAGGGTAAGATGGCAGATACGCAGTATTTT,CASSLGEGKMADTQYF
-,TRBJ1-1,TRBV2,-,TGTGCCAGCAGTAATCAGGGGTTTTCTGGCACTGAAGCTTTCTTT,CASSNQGFSGTEAFF
TRBD2,TRBJ2-1,TRBV2,-,TGTGCCAGCAGGCCCTTTCTAGCGGGAGGCGTCGATGAGCAGTTCTTC,CASRPFLAGGVDEQFF
-,TRBJ2-5,TRBV25-1,-,TGTGCCAGCAGTGAGCCAGAAGAGACCCAGTACTTC,CASSEPEETQYF
TRBD1,TRBJ1-1,TRBV28,-,TGTGCCAGCAGATCAGACAGGGGGCCGGGGGAAGCTTTCTTT,CASRSDRGPGEAFF
-,TRBJ2-7,TRBV19,medium-sized,TGTGCCAGTAGTTCCGGACACTACGAGCAGTACTTC,CASSSGHYEQYF
TRBD2,TRBJ2-1,TRBV5-4,many,TGTGCCAGCAGCACCCTAGCGGGACCCTACAATGAGCAGTTCTTC,CASSTLAGPYNEQFF
-,TRBJ2-7,TRBV6-2/TRBV6-3,few,TGTGCCAGCAGTTACTTGTCAGGCCTCTACGAGCAGTACTTC,CASSYLSGLYEQYF
TRBD1,TRBJ2-7,TRBV13,-,TGTGCCAGCAGCTCCCAGGGGACAGGGTTATACGAGCAGTACTTC,CASSSQGTGLYEQYF
TRBD2,TRBJ2-5,TRBV3-1/TRBV3-2,-,TGTGCCAGCAGCCCAGGACTAGCGGGGGGCTTAGAGACCCAGTACTTC,CASSPGLAGGLETQYF
-,TRBJ1-2,TRBV2,-,TGTGCCAGCAGTGAATGGTTCAGGGGCGAGGGTAGCTACACCTTC,CASSEWFRGEGSYTF
-,TRBJ2-1,TRBV7-9,-,TGTGCCAGCAGCTTAGGTGTAGGGTCGAGGGTGGAGCAGTTCTTC,CASSLGVGSRVEQFF
-,TRBJ2-4,TRBV6-5,-,TGTGCCAGCTCGGGATGGTCATTGGACATTCAGTACTTC,CASSGWSLDIQYF
TRBD1,TRBJ2-7,TRBV29-1,once,TGCAGCGTTGCACAGGGGGATGACGAGCAGTACTTC,CSVAQGDDEQYF
-,TRBJ2-7,TRBV27,-,TGTGCCAGCAGTTTGTGGGGGGTCGACAGGGACGAGCAGTACTTC,CASSLWGVDRDEQYF
-,TRBJ2-7,TRBV11-2,-,TGTGCCAGCAGCTTCGAGGGTCGGGAGAACTACGAGCAGTACTTC,CASSFEGRENYEQYF
TRBD2,TRBJ2-3,TRBV28,-,TGTGCCAGCGGAGTCTCGGGACTAGCAAATACTCCTAGCACAGATACGCAGTATTTT,CASGVSGLANTPSTDTQYF
-,TRBJ2-7,TRBV18,-,TGTGCCAGCTCATCCCTGGACTTAGCCTCTTTGGGCGAGCAGTACTTC,CASSSLDLASLGEQYF
TRBD1,TRBJ2-7,TRBV10-3,-,TGTGCCATCAGTGCCGGACAGGGCTACGAGCAGTACTTC,CAISAGQGYEQYF
-,TRBJ2-7,TRBV3-1/TRBV3-2,once,TGTGCCAGCAGTGGACTATCCGAGCAGTACTTC,CASSGLSEQYF
-,TRBJ2-5,TRBV20-1,once,TGCAGTGGGAAACGACAGTCTGCCCAGTACTTC,CSGKRQSAQYF
TRBD2,TRBJ2-1,TRBV5-6,-,TGTGCCAGCAGCCTAAGGACTAGCGGGTACAATGAGCAGTTCTTC,CASSLRTSGYNEQFF
TRBD2,TRBJ2-3,TRBV7-2,-,TGTGCCAGCAGCGTACCTGGACTAGCGGGAGGCCCGATCACAGATACGCAGTATTTT,CASSVPGLAGGPITDTQYF
TRBD1,TRBJ1-1,TRBV19,-,TGTGCCAGTAGCCAGACAGGGAGGACTGAAGCTTTCTTT,CASSQTGRTEAFF
-,TRBJ2-5,TRBV21-1,few,TGTGCCAGCAGCAAAGCATGGGCACTGCTACCGCGAGAGACCCAGTACTTC,CASSKAWALLPRETQYF
TRBD1,TRBJ1-4,TRBV28,few,TGTGCCAGCAGCAGAGGGGACAGGAACCATGAAAAACTGTTTTTT,CASSRGDRNHEKLFF
TRBD1,TRBJ2-7,TRBV7-2,-,TGTGCCAGCAGCTTAGGGACAGGGTCTGAGCAGTACTTC,CASSLGTGSEQYF
-,TRBJ1-5,TRBV19,-,TGTGCCAGTAGTGTGGGGCCCTATAGCAATCAGCCCCAGCATTTT,CASSVGPYSNQPQHF
-,TRBJ2-5,TRBV29-1,-,TGCAGCGTTGATGGCGGGACGGAGACCCAGTACTTC,CSVDGGTETQYF
TRBD1,TRBJ2-1,TRBV5-1,-,TGCGCCAGCAGCTATACAGGGGATGAGCAGTTCTTC,CASSYTGDEQFF
TRBD1,TRBJ2-3,TRBV28,-,TGTGCCAGCAGTTCCTATAATCTCGGACAGGGTGAAAGGACAGATACGCAGTATTTT,CASSSYNLGQGERTDTQYF
-,TRBJ2-7,TRBV5-1,once,TGCGCCAGCAGCTCACTAATGACAGATAATAACTACGAGCAGTACTTC,CASSSLMTDNNYEQYF
TRBD1,TRBJ2-2,TRBV6-6,-,TGTGCCAGCACCCGAGGGACAGAGAACACCGGGGAGCTGTTTTTT,CASTRGTENTGELFF
TRBD1,TRBJ1-2,TRBV19,-,TGTGCCAGTAGTATTTCCCGACAGGGAGGCTATGGCTACACCTTC,CASSISRQGGYGYTF
-,TRBJ1-1,TRBV10-2,-,TGCGCCAGCAGTCGCGCCGGGACTAGGAACACTGAAGCTTTCTTT,CASSRAGTRNTEAFF